This is a list of T cell receptor beta chains from one sample in a study of blood T cells in healthy people across ages. TCRdb recomputed calls from the 5' RACE reads with MiXCR, one row per CDR3 protein. The table lists fewer than 2 million distinct CDR3 sequences, about two fifths of them singletons. Source material: blood. The receptors were sampled from a human donor in good health. CDR3s include the opening cysteine and the closing phenylalanine or tryptophan. A D gene is named only where the DNA matches it firmly. Expanded clones are given a class, and other clones once, few, many or no size at all.

V,J,D,size,DNA,CDR3
TRBV12-3/TRBV12-4,TRBJ1-2,NA,few,TGTGCCAGCAGTTTTGGCAGGATCTATGGCTACACCTTC,CASSFGRIYGYTF
TRBV6-5,TRBJ2-1,TRBD1,once,TGTGCCAGCAGAAATGACAGGGGGCCTTCCTACGAGCAGTTCTTC,CASRNDRGPSYEQFF
TRBV28,TRBJ2-1,NA,NA,TGTGCCAGCAGTTCTTTTTTCCCGGGACGGGCGTCCAGCTCCTACAATGAGCAGTTCTTC,CASSSFFPGRASSSYNEQFF
TRBV5-1,TRBJ1-1,TRBD1,few,TGCGCCAGCAGCGCCGGGACAGGGATTACTGAAGCTTTCTTT,CASSAGTGITEAFF
TRBV7-6,TRBJ1-6,NA,NA,TGTGCCAGCAGCTCTGACAGCTGGACTTCACCCCTCCACTTT,CASSSDSWTSPLHF
TRBV20-1,TRBJ2-1,NA,once,TGCAGTGCTACCCGGTCCTACAATGAGCAGTTCTTC,CSATRSYNEQFF
TRBV7-9,TRBJ2-4,TRBD2,NA,TGTGCCAGCAGCTCAACGATCGGGGGGAGCGGAAGAGACATTCAGTACTTC,CASSSTIGGSGRDIQYF
TRBV14,TRBJ2-5,NA,NA,TGTGCCAGCAGCCAAGCGATCGGGGGGCAGACCCAGTACTTC,CASSQAIGGQTQYF
TRBV6-2/TRBV6-3,TRBJ2-1,TRBD2,NA,TGTGCCAGCAGCTCAAGCGGGGTCGGGGCGTACAATGAGCAGTTCTTC,CASSSSGVGAYNEQFF
TRBV7-6,TRBJ1-6,TRBD1,once,TGTGCCAGCAGCCCCGACAGGGGGCTTTCACCCCTCCACTTT,CASSPDRGLSPLHF
TRBV2,TRBJ2-1,NA,NA,TGTGCCAGCAGTGAAGCGCGGCTAGAGGGCAATGAGCAGTTCTTC,CASSEARLEGNEQFF
TRBV28,TRBJ2-1,NA,NA,TGTGCCAGCACCCCTGGGGGGACTTACAATGAGCAGTTCTTC,CASTPGGTYNEQFF
TRBV29-1,TRBJ1-1,NA,NA,TGCAGCGTTACCGAAATGGGAACTGAAGCTTTCTTT,CSVTEMGTEAFF
TRBV6-5,TRBJ1-4,TRBD1,NA,TGTGCCAGCCGTTCCGGGACAGGGAGTGAAAAACTGTTTTTT,CASRSGTGSEKLFF
TRBV7-9,TRBJ2-7,NA,few,TGTGCCAGCAAACGGGGCGAGCGCGAGCAGTACTTC,CASKRGEREQYF
TRBV12-5,TRBJ2-1,TRBD1,few,TGTGCTAGTGGTTCCGGGACAGGGTACAATGAGCAGTTCTTC,CASGSGTGYNEQFF
TRBV10-3,TRBJ1-1,NA,NA,TGTGCCATCAGTGAGTCTGGGCGTTCGAACACTGAAGCTTTCTTT,CAISESGRSNTEAFF
TRBV5-8,TRBJ2-5,NA,NA,TGTGCCAGCAGCCCCTTCCGGGGGTATGTTTCGGGTACACAAGAGACCCAGTACTTC,CASSPFRGYVSGTQETQYF
TRBV12-3/TRBV12-4,TRBJ1-5,NA,few,TGTGCCAGCAGTTTCTTCTCGTGGGCTAATAGCAATCAGCCCCAGCATTTT,CASSFFSWANSNQPQHF
TRBV3-1,TRBJ2-7,TRBD2,few,TGTGCCAGCAGCCGTGGACTAGCGGGGGGAGACTACGAGCAGTACTTC,CASSRGLAGGDYEQYF
TRBV7-2,TRBJ2-2,NA,NA,TGTGCCAGCAGCCTATTGGTACGGACCGGGGAGCTGTTTTTT,CASSLLVRTGELFF
TRBV18,TRBJ1-1,TRBD1,NA,TGTACCAGCTCTTCCGGGACAGGGGCAAACACTGAAGCTTTCTTT,CTSSSGTGANTEAFF
TRBV7-2,TRBJ1-5,NA,NA,TGTGCCAGCAGCTTAGTAGGCAGAAACAATCAGCCCCAGCATTTT,CASSLVGRNNQPQHF
TRBV7-2,TRBJ2-3,TRBD1,NA,TGTGCCGGCAGCCGACTAAGGACAGGAGCAGATACGCAGTATTTT,CAGSRLRTGADTQYF
TRBV10-3,TRBJ1-2,TRBD1,few,TGTGCCATCAGTGGGACAGGGTCGTGGGACTACACCTTC,CAISGTGSWDYTF
TRBV20-1,TRBJ2-3,NA,few,TGCAGTGTAGTCTATAGGGGGGGAGATACGCAGTATTTT,CSVVYRGGDTQYF
TRBV28,TRBJ2-7,TRBD2,NA,TGTGCCAGCAGCAGTAGCGGGGAGACCTACGAGCAGTACTTC,CASSSSGETYEQYF
TRBV6-2/TRBV6-3,TRBJ2-1,TRBD2,NA,TGTGCCAGCAGTTACTCCCGACTAGCGGGGGACGACAATGAGCAGTTCTTC,CASSYSRLAGDDNEQFF
TRBV5-4,TRBJ2-7,NA,once,TGTGCCAGCAGCCCTCGACGGGGAAGCTCCTACGAGCAGTACTTC,CASSPRRGSSYEQYF
TRBV20-1,TRBJ1-2,NA,few,TGCAGTGCTAGACCCGGACAGCACTATGGCTACACCTTC,CSARPGQHYGYTF
TRBV24-1,TRBJ2-1,TRBD1,NA,TGTGCCACCAGTGACTTGGGACAGGGAACGAATGAGCAGTTCTTC,CATSDLGQGTNEQFF
TRBV5-5,TRBJ2-5,NA,few,TGTGCCAGCAGCTTGGGGGAGTCAAAGACCCAGTACTTC,CASSLGESKTQYF
TRBV27,TRBJ2-7,NA,few,TGTGCCAGCAGAACCCAGGCCTACGAGCAGTACTTC,CASRTQAYEQYF
TRBV29-1,TRBJ2-1,NA,NA,TGCAGCGCTAGCGACCCCAGCTCCTACAATGAGCAGTTCTTC,CSASDPSSYNEQFF
TRBV29-1,TRBJ1-2,TRBD1,NA,TGCAGCGTCGAAGATCGGGGGACAGAAGTTAACTATGGCTACACCTTC,CSVEDRGTEVNYGYTF
TRBV20-1,TRBJ2-5,TRBD1,NA,TGCAGTGCTGGAGACAGGGGGAAAGAGACCCAGTACTTC,CSAGDRGKETQYF
TRBV5-1,TRBJ2-7,TRBD2,NA,TGCGCCGGCAGCGAAACTAGCGGGTCCTCCTACGAGCAGTACTTC,CAGSETSGSSYEQYF
TRBV5-1,TRBJ2-3,NA,few,TGCGCCAGCAGCTCCCGGGACTCCGGTACAGATACGCAGTATTTT,CASSSRDSGTDTQYF
TRBV6-5,TRBJ2-7,TRBD1,NA,TGTGCCAGCACCAGGACAGGGACCTACGAGCAGTACTTC,CASTRTGTYEQYF
TRBV18,TRBJ1-1,NA,NA,TGTGCCAGCTCACCGTCGACTTCCAGGGGTGAAGCTTTCTTT,CASSPSTSRGEAFF
TRBV28,TRBJ2-1,TRBD2,NA,TGTGCCAGCAGTGGGACTAGCGGGGGGGCCTACAATGAGCAGTTCTTC,CASSGTSGGAYNEQFF
TRBV6-1,TRBJ2-5,TRBD1,NA,TGTGCCGGCAGTGGCCCTAAAGGGGGCATTCAAGAGACCCAGTACTTC,CAGSGPKGGIQETQYF
TRBV6-9,TRBJ2-7,NA,NA,TGTGCCAGCAGTTATTCGAGAGGGAAAGAGCAGTACTTC,CASSYSRGKEQYF
TRBV12-3/TRBV12-4,TRBJ1-2,NA,NA,TGTGCCAGCAGGCTTAGGGGTGGCGGCTACACCTTC,CASRLRGGGYTF
TRBV4-1,TRBJ1-1,NA,once,TGCGCCAGCAGCCAAGACCCCGTCGACACTGAAGCTTTCTTT,CASSQDPVDTEAFF
TRBV24-1,TRBJ2-3,NA,once,TGTGCCACCAGTGACTTAGAGCCAGGGAACACGCCAAGCACAGATACGCAGTATTTT,CATSDLEPGNTPSTDTQYF
TRBV5-1,TRBJ1-2,NA,NA,TGCGCCAGCAGCGTAGGACAAAGATACTATGGCTACACCTTC,CASSVGQRYYGYTF
TRBV7-9,TRBJ2-3,TRBD1,NA,TGTGCCAGCAGCAGAGGGGTGTTCGGACAGGGGAAGTCGGATACGCAGTATTTT,CASSRGVFGQGKSDTQYF
TRBV20-1,TRBJ2-5,NA,NA,TGCAGTGCTAGGCTTGTGGGGGGGCAGACCCAGTACTTC,CSARLVGGQTQYF
TRBV29-1,TRBJ2-6,NA,NA,TGCAGCGTTGAGCGGACTGGGGCCAACGTCCTGACTTTC,CSVERTGANVLTF
TRBV29-1,TRBJ2-5,NA,many,TGCAGCGTTGAATCGAACACCGAGACCCAGTACTTC,CSVESNTETQYF
TRBV28,TRBJ2-3,TRBD1,NA,TGTGCCAGCAGCGTCGACAGGGTACCAGATACGCAGTATTTT,CASSVDRVPDTQYF